This record covers a single TCR beta chain. The data belong to a study of blood T cell repertoires in COVID-19. Study in general: The origin of the acute and convalescent COVID-19 samples was the United States, Italy and Spain. T cells, B-cell-depleted T cells, or PBMCs provided the cDNA or gDNA that served as material.

The CDR3 has 15 amino acids. Germline V lookup: CDR1 LGHDT, CDR2 YNNKEL (reference sequence). V lost 0 bases to trimming and J lost 4 bases; unmatched junction nucleotides: 4. In the original analysis: Amplifying reference gene primers gave estimates of nucleated cell counts. Clones were sequenced by immunoSEQ multiplex PCR, and TCRdb holds only the in-frame ones, with some missing. From that table come the V and J calls and clone size; the DNA was used to work out D and trimming. The sample contains about 90,000 clones, 65% to 85% of which appear only once. Sequencing was performed on peripheral blood. The chain has TRBV3-1 (or the pseudogene TRBV3-2) and TRBJ1-2, with TRBD1 identical over 8 bases. This sequence originates from a man older than 75 with active or convalescent COVID-19. As DNA, the CDR3 is TGTGCCAGCAGCCAAGATCACAGGGGGGGCTATGGCTACACCTTC. This gives the protein CASSQDHRGGYGYTF.